This entry lists 30 T cell receptor beta chains sequenced from one sample in a study of spatial heterogeneity in lung cancer. TCRdb reprocessed the 5' RACE reads with MiXCR, giving one entry per CDR3 protein. Among about 16,000 distinct CDR3 sequences listed, roughly 6% were seen once. Findings and caveats of the study: Mutation tallies in tumors tracked expanded intratumoral alpha and beta TCR counts.

Antigens of these TCRs are unknown. The time point: sample taken at primary tumor resection. The sequencing here drew on lung tumor tissue, taken at surgery. The receptors were sampled from a female donor with early-stage non-small cell lung cancer.

The table lists this clonotype with many counts. The chain uses TRBV2 and TRBJ2-2; no reliable D call. The CDR3 covers 14 residues. Trimming cost V 6 bases and J 1 base, with 9 bases left between them. CDR1 and CDR2 (germline): SNHLY, FYNNEI. The CDR3 bases are TGTGCCAGCAGCCGGACCGAGAACACCGGGGAGCTGTTTTTT. Translation gives CASSRTENTGELFF.

This clonotype was observed at least ten times. J is TRBJ2-1 and V is TRBV20-1; 9 bases are a match to TRBD2. With 3 bases clipped from V and 12 bases from J, the junction kept 18 bases outside the gene matches. This CDR3 is 16 amino acids long. CDR1 and CDR2 from the germline V gene are DFQATT and SNEGSKA (reference sequence). The CDR3 nucleotides read TGCAGTGCTAGGCCCCCCGGGGGTAGCGGGAGCATCGGGCAGTTCTTC. This sequence encodes CSARPPGGSGSIGQFF.

This clonotype was detected many times. The rearrangement links TRBV28 to TRBJ2-5; 11 bases agree with TRBD2. CDR3 length equals 16 residues. Germline values: CDR1 MDHEN, CDR2 SYDVKM. The trim removed 5 bases at V and 2 bases at J, leaving 7 bases unmatched. CDR3 region: CASSLLTSGRQETQYF. CDR3 nucleotide sequence: TGTGCCAGCAGTCTCCTCACTAGCGGGAGACAAGAGACCCAGTACTTC.

This clonotype has ten or more counts. The chain links TRBV18 to TRBJ2-4; D gene ambiguous. The CDR3 totals 14 residues. Per the germline V gene, CDR1 is KGHSH and CDR2 is LQKENI. V lost 3 bases and J lost 0, with 6 bases in between. For the CDR3, the DNA is TGTGCCAGCTCACCCTCCTTAGCCAAAAACATTCAGTACTTC. It encodes CASSPSLAKNIQYF.

Ten or more counts support this clonotype. The genes are TRBV29-1 and TRBJ2-3, with 8 bases lining up with TRBD2. Germline V gives CDR1 SQVTM, CDR2 ANQGSEA. This CDR3 comprises 16 residues. V dropped 1 base and J dropped 2; count of bases not matched to a gene: 8. Here the CDR3 reads CSVEGGTRFPTDTQYF. In DNA, the CDR3 is TGCAGCGTTGAAGGCGGGACTAGATTTCCCACAGATACGCAGTATTTT.

The rearrangement joins TRBV10-3 to TRBJ2-1; D gene ambiguous. The CDR3 contains 12 residues. Germline V lookup: CDR1 ENHRY, CDR2 SYGVKD. V dropped 1 base and J dropped 7 bases, with 5 bases sitting between them. This chain's CDR3 is CAISEYRNEQFF. CDR3 sequence (DNA): TGTGCCATCAGTGAGTATAGGAATGAGCAGTTCTTC.

This clonotype occurred many times. This chain connects TRBV11-2 to TRBJ2-2, with a possible D match to TRBD1 (5 bases). Germline CDR1 and CDR2: SGHAT and FQNNGV. This CDR3 has 19 residues. V gave up 4 bases and J gave up 1 base, with 22 bases separating them. CDR3 residues: CASSSRLGPVTGNTGELFF. Written as DNA, the CDR3 is TGTGCCAGCAGCTCGAGGCTGGGGCCCGTTACAGGGAACACCGGGGAGCTGTTTTTT.

The table lists this clonotype with many counts. The rearrangement uses TRBV4-1 and TRBJ2-1, with TRBD2 matching over 10 bases. CDR1 is MGHRA and CDR2 is YSYEKL in the germline V gene. The CDR3 extends over 18 amino acids. The V segment lost 0 bases and the J segment 4 bases; nucleotides outside the gene matches: 9. The CDR3 loop is CASSQDRNLAGEYNEQFF. The CDR3 coding sequence is TGCGCCAGCAGCCAAGATCGGAATCTAGCGGGAGAATACAATGAGCAGTTCTTC.

This clonotype was counted ten times or more. The CDR3 nucleotides are TGCAGCGCTAGACCCCCAATATCGGAACCATCCTACAATGAGCAGTTCTTC. Protein: CSARPPISEPSYNEQFF. The genes are TRBV29-1 and TRBJ2-1, with D hard to call. Deletions cut 7 bases from V and 1 base from J, with 23 bases between. Germline V lookup: CDR1 SQVTM, CDR2 ANQGSEA. This CDR3 is 17 amino acids long.

This clonotype appeared many times. The chain has TRBV9 and TRBJ2-5, with 10 bases that match TRBD2. Germline V gene sequence: CDR1 SGDLS, CDR2 YYNGEE. Trimming took 0 bases from V and 2 from J; bases not matched to a gene: 4. This CDR3 is built from 16 residues. The CDR3: CASSVGASGGQETQYF. The CDR3 region has the DNA TGTGCCAGCAGCGTAGGAGCTAGCGGGGGTCAAGAGACCCAGTACTTC.

This clonotype was detected many times. The chain uses TRBV15 and TRBJ2-3, with 8 bases fitting TRBD2. V lost 3 bases and J lost 5; bases outside the gene matches: 7. Germline CDR1 LNHNV, CDR2 YYDKDF (reference sequence). CDR3 size: 15 residues. DNA for the CDR3: TGTGCCACCAGCAGGAGCGGGAGCGGCGTAGATACGCAGTATTTT. This gives the protein CATSRSGSGVDTQYF.

This clonotype showed up many times. This chain connects TRBV7-2 to TRBJ2-5; D is ambiguous. Trimming took 3 bases from V and 5 from J, leaving 7 bases between them. CDR1 and CDR2 from the germline V gene are SGHTA and FQGNSA. CDR3 length: 12 amino acids. CDR3 loop: CASSLSLETQYF. CDR3 nucleotides: TGTGCCAGCAGCTTGTCCTTGGAGACCCAGTACTTC.

This clonotype was counted many times. This chain connects TRBV7-9 to TRBJ2-1; no reliable D call. Germline V CDR1 and CDR2: SEHNR, FQNEAQ (reference sequence). V was shortened by 1 base and J by 3 bases, with 4 bases between the two germline ends. There are 13 residues in the CDR3. CDR3 region: CASSLGFYNEQFF. The CDR3 bases are TGTGCCAGCAGCTTAGGATTCTACAATGAGCAGTTCTTC.

This clonotype was detected many times. V is TRBV30 and J is TRBJ2-2; D is tentatively TRBD1 or TRBD2 (5 bases each). Per the germline V gene, CDR1 is GTSNPN and CDR2 is SVGIG (reference sequence). The CDR3 runs to 14 residues. Trimming took 0 bases from V and 4 from J, leaving 9 bases between them. The CDR3 nucleotides read TGTGCCTGGAGTGTCGGGGACGGCACCGGGGAGCTGTTTTTT. It codes for CAWSVGDGTGELFF.

The table lists this clonotype with many counts. The chain couples TRBV20-1 to TRBJ1-1; tentative D call: TRBD1 (5 bases). The V end lost 7 bases, the J end lost 4 bases, and 13 bases lay between the germline ends. This CDR3 has 12 residues. CDR1 DFQATT and CDR2 SNEGSKA come from the germline V gene (reference sequence). CDR3 in DNA: TGCAGTGTGAGGGGACGGGGCACTGAAGCTTTCTTT. It yields the protein CSVRGRGTEAFF.

This clonotype was detected a few times. J is TRBJ2-7 and V is TRBV3-1; 9 bases are a match to TRBD2. Trimming cost V 4 bases and J 5 bases; bases outside gene matches: 3. Per the germline V gene, CDR1 is LGHDT and CDR2 is YNNKEL (reference sequence). The CDR3 runs to 13 residues. The CDR3 spells CASSPLAGNEQYF. In DNA form, the CDR3 reads TGTGCCAGCAGCCCTCTAGCGGGAAACGAGCAGTACTTC.

This clonotype appeared once. One junction end does not reproduce the germline sequence, and a read error may be involved. This chain uses TRBV5-4 with TRBJ2-2; TRBD2 might be the D (6 bases). The CDR3 spans 16 residues. Per the germline V gene, CDR1 is SGHNT and CDR2 is YYREEE (reference sequence). The CDR3 is CTSSLEGLANIGELFF. CDR3 nucleotides: TGTACCAGCAGCTTGGAGGGTCTAGCGAACATCGGGGAGCTGTTTTTT.

The J gene is TRBJ2-2, the V gene TRBV12-3 or TRBV12-4; weak D call: TRBD1 (6 bases). V was shortened by 2 bases and J by 7 bases, with 8 bases between the two germline ends. The CDR3 runs 13 residues. The CDR3 DNA reads TGTGCCAGCAGTTTACAGGGGTACGGGGAGCTGTTTTTT. Amino acid sequence: CASSLQGYGELFF.

There are many counts of this clonotype. V and J are TRBV7-9 and TRBJ1-5, with D unclear. CDR1 and CDR2 from the germline V gene are SEHNR and FQNEAQ (reference sequence). Trimming left V 5 bases short and J 5 bases short, with 7 bases between. CDR3 length equals 12 residues. The CDR3: CASSTGDQPQHF. CDR3 in DNA: TGTGCCAGCAGCACTGGGGATCAGCCCCAGCATTTT.

This rearrangement joins TRBV27 to TRBJ2-7, with TRBD2 as a possible D gene (6 bases). Germline CDR1 MNHEY, CDR2 SMNVEV (reference sequence). The CDR3 loop spans 15 amino acids. Trimming left V 6 bases short and J 3 bases short, with 18 bases between. For the CDR3, the DNA is TGTGCCAGCAGCCGGAACAGTGGGGGGTTCTACGAGCAGTACTTC. It codes for CASSRNSGGFYEQYF.

This clonotype has a handful of counts. V and J are TRBV20-1 and TRBJ2-7; 7 bases are shared with TRBD2. The CDR3 is made up of 16 amino acids. Germline loops: CDR1 DFQATT, CDR2 SNEGSKA (reference sequence). The V gene end was trimmed by 0 bases and the J gene end by 2 bases; junction bases not matched to a gene: 10. The CDR3 loop reads CSARDGLAVETYEQYF. In DNA form, the CDR3 reads TGCAGTGCTAGAGATGGGCTAGCGGTTGAGACCTACGAGCAGTACTTC.

Concerning this clonotype: The CDR3 does not end in the conserved phenylalanine or tryptophan, so this is likely a read error. This chain joins TRBV5-1 and TRBJ1-1, with D unresolved. V shed 4 bases and J shed 10 bases, with 14 bases lying between them. Germline loops: CDR1 SGHRS, CDR2 YFSETQ. The CDR3 covers 12 residues. As DNA, the CDR3 is TGCGCCAGCAGCGACGACGGTGGCCGAGCTTTCTCT. It encodes CASSDDGGRAFS.

J is TRBJ2-3 and V is TRBV29-1, with D tentatively TRBD1 or TRBD2 (5 bases each). The length of the CDR3 is 14 residues. V gave up 4 bases and J gave up 0 bases, with 11 bases separating them. Germline V CDR1 and CDR2: SQVTM, ANQGSEA. This CDR3 reads CSVVWGSSTDTQYF. CDR3 bases: TGCAGCGTTGTATGGGGGTCTAGCACAGATACGCAGTATTTT.

This clonotype is medium-sized (0.01 to 0.1%). This chain uses TRBV5-1 with TRBJ2-1; weak D call: TRBD1 (6 bases). V shed 4 bases and J shed 4 bases, with 9 bases lying between them. The CDR3 length is 13 residues. CDR1 and CDR2 (germline): SGHRS, YFSETQ. The CDR3: CASSKDRYNEQFF. In DNA form, the CDR3 reads TGCGCCAGCAGCAAGGACAGATACAATGAGCAGTTCTTC.

This clonotype was counted at least ten times. The chain is built from TRBV30 and TRBJ1-5; D is unresolved. CDR1 and CDR2 from the germline V gene are GTSNPN and SVGIG (reference sequence). V was clipped by 0 bases and J by 3 bases, with 6 bases between them. The CDR3 extends over 13 amino acids. CDR3 sequence reads: CAWSVGTNQPQHF. The CDR3 coding sequence is TGTGCCTGGAGTGTCGGTACCAATCAGCCCCAGCATTTT.

This clonotype qualifies as medium-sized. The J gene is TRBJ2-3, the V gene TRBV7-2; 8 bases line up with TRBD2. V lost 3 bases, J lost 1 base, and 3 bases stayed unmatched. Per the germline V gene, CDR1 is SGHTA and CDR2 is FQGNSA. This CDR3 region has 15 residues. The CDR3 nucleotides are TGTGCCAGCAGCTTGCCGACTAGCGGCACAGATACGCAGTATTTT. It encodes CASSLPTSGTDTQYF.

This clonotype was counted at least ten times. V gene TRBV20-1 combines with J gene TRBJ2-1; D is unresolved. The CDR3 is made up of 10 amino acids. Germline V CDR1 and CDR2: DFQATT, SNEGSKA (reference sequence). The V end lost 5 bases, the J end lost 3 bases, and 2 bases lay between the germline ends. DNA of the CDR3: TGCAGTGCTTACTACAATGAGCAGTTCTTC. Translation gives CSAYYNEQFF.

By proportion, this clonotype is medium-sized. The chain links TRBV15 to TRBJ2-7; D is possibly TRBD2 (6 bases). The CDR3 runs to 16 residues. Trimming removed 0 bases at V and 0 bases at J, with 12 bases between. Per germline, CDR1 LNHNV and CDR2 YYDKDF (reference sequence). The CDR3 DNA reads TGTGCCACCAGCAGAGATTCGGGTAGCGGCTCCTACGAGCAGTACTTC. Protein: CATSRDSGSGSYEQYF.

This clonotype came up many times. The chain couples TRBV29-1 to TRBJ2-7, with 9 bases identical to TRBD1. The CDR3 is made up of 13 amino acids. V lost 7 bases, J lost 6 bases, and 10 bases stayed unmatched. Germline-derived CDR1 and CDR2 are SQVTM and ANQGSEA. The CDR3 DNA is TGCAGCGGGTCGGGACAGGGTGGGCGCGAGCAGTACTTC. Its protein product is CSGSGQGGREQYF.

As concerns this clonotype: This may stem from a read error, because a much larger clone lies one nucleotide away. The rearrangement uses TRBV12-3 or TRBV12-4 and TRBJ2-5; 10 nucleotides agree with TRBD2. The CDR3 runs to 16 residues. The CDR3 region is CASSSPSSGRHETPYF. Here the CDR3 DNA reads TGTGCCAGCAGTTCCCCTTCTAGCGGGAGACATGAGACCCCGTACTTC.